The sequence of this T cell receptor (beta chain) was determined in a study of cytomegalovirus exposure and HLA in healthy donors (dated by TCRdb to about 2017). Study-wide context: According to an earlier analysis of 587 of the donors, about 179 million T cells yielded 117 million unique TCR beta sequences and around 300 Gb of sequence data. An early release that covered approximately 600 HLA-typed donors contained 250 to 350 gigabases of sequencing data and tens of millions of unique TCR sequences. Of the roughly 400 genotyped donors, 81% fell in the genetic ancestry cluster associated with self-reported Caucasian donors. The study aimed to test whether cataloging public T cell receptors could reveal signatures of past pathogen exposure. The T cell repertoires of roughly 660 subjects were profiled by immunosequencing and related to cytomegalovirus serostatus. In addition to the first cohort of around 670 subjects, a separate validation cohort of approximately 130 different subjects was used. The study combined high-throughput TCR immunosequencing, statistical association of individual TCRs with disease status, and machine learning to predict cytomegalovirus infection status. A later analysis re-examined previously published TCR beta repertoires from hundreds of donors and added high-resolution HLA genotyping to investigate patterns of TCR occurrence. Rather than using new phenotypic data, the later analysis identified candidate immune exposures from TCR beta sequences and from how often those sequences occurred across donors. To decide whether each TCR beta V gene segment behaved as functional or pseudogenic, an earlier analysis of approximately 600 of the donors relied on high-throughput TCR beta sequencing. Donor age, sex, ethnicity and CMV serostatus were collected together with the repertoire data. A later genetic analysis took genome-wide SNP genotypes for about three fifths of the 666 donors and used that subset as a discovery cohort. Every discovery cohort repertoire had been produced on one sequencing platform. HLA typing included class I and class II loci at four-digit resolution. Typing coverage differed by locus: A, B, C, DRB1 and DQB1 were typed in about 620-640 donors, DQA1 in 522, DPA1 in approximately 600, and DPB1 in roughly 450. Because of strong linkage in the cohort, four or five DR-DQ haplotypes were treated as single units for association and clustering. Among about 400 genotyped donors of the cohort, an average of roughly 230,000 unique TCR beta nucleotide sequences was sequenced per donor, of which approximately 19% were non-productive.

General conclusions and limits of the study: Broadly in line with IMGT annotations, most TCR beta V segments showed up in productive rearrangements about 87% or about 30% of the time in an earlier analysis of approximately 640 of the donors. Cytomegalovirus status was reported to be diagnosed by the classifier with high specificity and sensitivity in both the original and validation cohorts. Presence/absence analyses assumed roughly uniform sequencing depth across donors, an assumption that may not hold. Because HLA typing was unavailable for some donors at each locus, only the typed subset was used in association tests. Most CMV-associated TCR beta chains appeared to be HLA-restricted in a later analysis, and the HLA associations seemed to be driven largely by CMV exposure. V-gene and J-gene trimming of TCR beta chains was associated with a missense DCLRE1C variant in a later genetic analysis, and the association was replicated in an independent cohort. In the study, approximately 160 TCR beta chains were listed as associated with cytomegalovirus. The earlier analysis of nearly 600 of the donors excluded around 17 rarely observed V segments, including chromosome 9 orphons, because counts were too low. A cluster of highly shared sequence variants was judged likely to be a technical artifact of the sequencing pipeline. Some IMGT-functional V segments, including TRBV6-2 and TRBV6-3, could not be told apart with the 87-base-pair reads, so those segments were excluded. In vitro tests confirmed that a few of the cytomegalovirus-associated TCR beta chains recognize cytomegalovirus antigens. When HLA alleles, especially DR and DQ, strongly co-occurred, TCR associations were difficult to assign to individual alleles. Across donors, most TCR sequences were observed very rarely, whereas some public TCRs were present in many individuals. According to a later analysis, parvovirus B19, influenza, CMV and Epstein-Barr virus appeared linked to several top co-occurrence clusters. A further reported finding was that TCR beta sequences accurately predicted the HLA-A and HLA-B alleles for most subjects in the first cohort. The authors suggested that the approach could potentially be generalized to other disease states and immunological phenotypes. In this cohort, only TCR beta chains were sequenced, and detectable features were limited by the absence of alpha or paired-chain data. Compared with equally common non-associated chains, HLA-associated TCR beta chains in a later analysis were more clonally expanded and had lower generation probabilities. According to a later analysis, TCR association rates differed among HLA loci, with DRB1 alleles showing the most associated TCRs and HLA-C alleles showing the fewest. Specific HLA alleles were associated with about 17,000 TCR beta sequences at a false discovery rate of 0.05 in a later analysis. Immune exposure information for the cohort was limited to CMV serostatus. In a later genetic analysis, fewer N-insertions in productive TCRs were reported among donors in an Asian-associated ancestry cluster than the 666-donor mean. Linkage disequilibrium might explain the correlated functional status among segregating V segments, but an unknown experimental factor could not be excluded.

Relative to germline, V is 1 base shorter and J is 0 bases shorter, with 4 bases between their ends. In the germline V gene, CDR1 corresponds to SGHRS and CDR2 to YFSETQ. The CDR3 numbers 13 residues from cysteine through phenylalanine. The DNA shown is the 39-base CDR3, in frame from base 1. The cohort was made up of about 670 healthy bone marrow donors. At the time of sampling, all cohort members were nominally healthy, though unrecorded immune exposures were likely present. The donor tested CMV seropositive and was one of the 289 seropositive cohort members. Every donor gave a peripheral blood sample, and the peripheral blood mononuclear cells from that sample were used for TCR beta sequencing. Genomic DNA was extracted from the blood cell samples with the Qiagen DNeasy Blood Extraction Kit. This clone was observed a few times. No antigen is known for it. The record has no base qualities; no much larger clone is one base away.

Library prep was done by the immunoSEQ multiplex PCR assay. For the multiplex PCR, a mixture combining 60 forward primers for TCR Vbeta segments and 13 reverse primers for TCR Jbeta segments was used. The CDR3 region of rearranged TCR beta genes was amplified from genomic DNA with a multiplex PCR assay. The amplified TCR beta libraries were sequenced on the Illumina HiSeq System as 87-base-pair reads. The authors processed their data as follows. Across the 670 or so repertoires, a later analysis counted 78 million or so unique TCR beta chains, 9.5 million to 12 million of which were shared by at least two donors. Raw reads were error-corrected and collapsed into unique sequences by a nearest-neighbor algorithm in which closely related sequences were merged to remove PCR and sequencing errors. V, D and J gene segments were assigned by aligning CDR3 sequences to IMGT reference sequences. For a sequence to be retained, a match of at least six nucleotides to both a V gene segment and a J gene segment was required. A rearrangement was called productive if the CDR3 had no stop codons and remained in frame with V and J, and every other rearrangement was called non-productive. Following IMGT convention, CDR3 was defined as the stretch from the second conserved V-encoded cysteine to the conserved J-encoded phenylalanine. The earlier analysis of some 600 of the donors excluded sequences that lacked an unambiguous match to a single V gene segment. In an earlier analysis of about 590 of the donors, a V segment was called functional when productive rearrangements were above 56.7%, and segregating when the standard deviation between donors exceeded 5%. A statistical classification framework was built to diagnose cytomegalovirus status from the catalog of TCR beta chain sequences. In a later analysis, V and J genes were assigned by comparing TCR nucleotide sequences against IMGT/GENE-DB human TR gene sequences. In a later analysis, CDR3 sequences and most-parsimonious VDJ recombination scenarios were assigned using the TCRdist pipeline. In a later analysis, every TCR beta chain was defined by the combination of its CDR3 amino acid sequence and its V-gene family, and reads without a unique V-gene family were dropped. A later analysis removed roughly 590 highly shared, low-generation-probability nucleotide sequences to deal with suspected cross-contamination and a sequencing artifact. In a later analysis, a clonal expansion index for each public chain was calculated from normalized within-repertoire ranks of inferred template counts. In a later analysis, generation probabilities were computed with a VDJ recombination model fitted to out-of-frame rearrangements, and the resulting probabilities were checked against IGoR. A later analysis scored TCR-TCR, TCR-HLA and TCR-CMV co-occurrence with hypergeometric tests, applying a repertoire-size bias correction to TCR pairs. To estimate false discovery rates, a later analysis permuted the HLA or CMV assignments 20 times. In a later analysis, co-occurring TCRs were grouped with DBSCAN, and TCRdist sequence similarity was added when clustering was performed within HLA-allele-positive subsets. Repertoires with fewer than 30,000 or more than 120,000 public chains were left out of co-occurrence clustering, as were five repertoires with anomalous nucleotide sharing. TCRdb provides this immuneACCESS table in a form limited to in-frame rearrangements. Some clones are lacking; in checked studies, under half of them reflect an unresolved V gene, and why the rest are absent is not known. That table is the source of V, J and clone size, and D and trimming were worked out from the DNA. This sample comprises 200,000 to 300,000 clones, approximately 84% of them detected only once. 2% of the sample goes to the ten largest clones.

This TCR came from a woman aged 40 to 50 in good health and CMV-seropositive. Sequenced: PBMCs. The sequence links TRBV5-1 to TRBJ1-1, with the D gene too uncertain to name. The nucleotide sequence is given as TGCGCCAGCAGCTTGTCAGTGAACACTGAAGCTTTCTTT. It is translated as CASSLSVNTEAFF.